This is a list of T cell receptor beta chains from one sample in a study of identical twins. TCRdb re-called the 5' RACE reads with MiXCR, one entry per CDR3 protein. The table records about 690,000 distinct CDR3 sequences, around 6% of them present only once. Sequencing was done on a sample of naive T cells sorted from blood. The receptors come from a man in his late teens or twenties in good health. Each CDR3 is given with its conserved first and last residue. A D gene is named only where the DNA matches it firmly. Not every row has a clone size; where given, it reads once, few, many or a size class.

clone_size: many
v_call: TRBV15
d_call: TRBD2
j_call: TRBJ2-1
cdr3_aa: CATSPTSGSNEQFF

clone_size: NA
v_call: TRBV29-1
d_call: TRBD2
j_call: TRBJ2-1
cdr3_aa: CSVETSGVYNEQFF

clone_size: many
v_call: TRBV4-2
d_call: NA
j_call: TRBJ2-7
cdr3_aa: CASSQDFGSSSYEQYF

clone_size: NA
v_call: TRBV5-5
d_call: NA
j_call: TRBJ1-5
cdr3_aa: CASSKQGQVSNQPQHF

clone_size: many
v_call: TRBV29-1
d_call: TRBD2
j_call: TRBJ2-3
cdr3_aa: CSALGLAGGSDTQYF

clone_size: NA
v_call: TRBV6-1
d_call: NA
j_call: TRBJ2-7
cdr3_aa: CASSDRGKPLYEQYF

clone_size: NA
v_call: TRBV24-1
d_call: NA
j_call: TRBJ2-3
cdr3_aa: CATSGATKDTQYF

clone_size: NA
v_call: TRBV4-1
d_call: NA
j_call: TRBJ2-2
cdr3_aa: CASSQDGGTGGELFF

clone_size: few
v_call: TRBV2
d_call: NA
j_call: TRBJ2-5
cdr3_aa: CASSEPSWTVQETQYF

clone_size: NA
v_call: TRBV28
d_call: NA
j_call: TRBJ1-1
cdr3_aa: CASRSGRGEAFF

clone_size: few
v_call: TRBV30
d_call: TRBD2
j_call: TRBJ2-3
cdr3_aa: CAWSRLAGHDTQYF

clone_size: few
v_call: TRBV6-1
d_call: NA
j_call: TRBJ1-3
cdr3_aa: CALARGLGNTIYF

clone_size: many
v_call: TRBV20-1
d_call: NA
j_call: TRBJ2-7
cdr3_aa: CSADPLGGTNEQYF

clone_size: many
v_call: TRBV12-3/TRBV12-4
d_call: NA
j_call: TRBJ2-3
cdr3_aa: CASKLGGTDTQYF

clone_size: many
v_call: TRBV12-3/TRBV12-4
d_call: NA
j_call: TRBJ2-5
cdr3_aa: CASSITHGETQYF

clone_size: many
v_call: TRBV20-1
d_call: TRBD2
j_call: TRBJ2-3
cdr3_aa: CSAREVRAGYLQYF

clone_size: many
v_call: TRBV5-1
d_call: NA
j_call: TRBJ2-1
cdr3_aa: CASGNRIHDEQFF

clone_size: NA
v_call: TRBV7-2
d_call: NA
j_call: TRBJ2-5
cdr3_aa: CASSPIIRGETQYF

clone_size: many
v_call: TRBV29-1
d_call: TRBD2
j_call: TRBJ2-7
cdr3_aa: CSVEAGLAGGPVEQYF

clone_size: NA
v_call: TRBV20-1
d_call: TRBD2
j_call: TRBJ2-7
cdr3_aa: CSLRAGVVYEQYF

clone_size: NA
v_call: TRBV25-1
d_call: NA
j_call: TRBJ1-3
cdr3_aa: CASSAPNPPNTIYF

clone_size: many
v_call: TRBV12-3/TRBV12-4
d_call: NA
j_call: TRBJ1-5
cdr3_aa: CASSPDRGQPQHF

clone_size: NA
v_call: TRBV6-1
d_call: NA
j_call: TRBJ1-6
cdr3_aa: CASRTTGWTPLHF

clone_size: many
v_call: TRBV20-1
d_call: TRBD2
j_call: TRBJ2-1
cdr3_aa: CSARVLGTSGNEQFF

clone_size: many
v_call: TRBV5-1
d_call: NA
j_call: TRBJ1-3
cdr3_aa: CASSRDRLSGNTIYF

clone_size: NA
v_call: TRBV20-1
d_call: NA
j_call: TRBJ2-3
cdr3_aa: CSARGHLGADTQYF

clone_size: many
v_call: TRBV18
d_call: NA
j_call: TRBJ2-2
cdr3_aa: CASSPNTGELFF

clone_size: few
v_call: TRBV5-6
d_call: NA
j_call: TRBJ1-4
cdr3_aa: CASSFLTGSNEKLFF

clone_size: many
v_call: TRBV24-1
d_call: TRBD1
j_call: TRBJ1-5
cdr3_aa: CATSETGTAQPQHF